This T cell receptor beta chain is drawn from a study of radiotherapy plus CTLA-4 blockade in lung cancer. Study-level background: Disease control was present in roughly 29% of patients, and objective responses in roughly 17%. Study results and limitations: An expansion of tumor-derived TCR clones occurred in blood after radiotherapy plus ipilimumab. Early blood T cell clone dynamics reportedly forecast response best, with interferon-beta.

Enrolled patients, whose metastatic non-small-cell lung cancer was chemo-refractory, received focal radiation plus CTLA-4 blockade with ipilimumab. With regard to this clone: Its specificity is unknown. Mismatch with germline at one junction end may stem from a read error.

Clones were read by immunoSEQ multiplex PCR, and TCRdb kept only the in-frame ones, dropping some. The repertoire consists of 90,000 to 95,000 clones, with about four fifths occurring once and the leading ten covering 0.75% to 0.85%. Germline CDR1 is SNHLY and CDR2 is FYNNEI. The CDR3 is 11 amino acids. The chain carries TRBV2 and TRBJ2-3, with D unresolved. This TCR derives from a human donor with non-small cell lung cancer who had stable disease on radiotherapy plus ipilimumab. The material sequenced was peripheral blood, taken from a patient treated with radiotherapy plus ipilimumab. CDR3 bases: TGTGCCAGCAGTGGGTTCATGGAAAGGGCTTTT. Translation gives CASSGFMERAF.